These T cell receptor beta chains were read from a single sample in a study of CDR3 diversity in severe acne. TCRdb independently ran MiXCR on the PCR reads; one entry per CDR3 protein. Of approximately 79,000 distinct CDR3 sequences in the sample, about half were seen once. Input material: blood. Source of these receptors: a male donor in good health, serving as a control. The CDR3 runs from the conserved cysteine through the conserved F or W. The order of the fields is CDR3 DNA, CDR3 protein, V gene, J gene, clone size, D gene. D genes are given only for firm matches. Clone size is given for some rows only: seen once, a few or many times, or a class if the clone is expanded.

cdr3_nt: TGTGCCAGCAGCTTAAAAGGGGGAGAGACCCAGTACTTC
cdr3_aa: CASSLKGGETQYF
v_call: TRBV7-3
j_call: TRBJ2-5
clone_size: -
d_call: -

cdr3_nt: TGCGCCAGTTTTGACAGGGCGAATTCACCCCTCCACTTT
cdr3_aa: CASFDRANSPLHF
v_call: TRBV5-1
j_call: TRBJ1-6
clone_size: -
d_call: TRBD1

cdr3_nt: TGTGCCAGCAGCCCTCGACAGATAACGACCGAGCAGTACTTC
cdr3_aa: CASSPRQITTEQYF
v_call: TRBV9
j_call: TRBJ2-7
clone_size: -
d_call: -

cdr3_nt: TGCAGCGTTGAAGGACGGGGGGCGTATGGCTACACCTTC
cdr3_aa: CSVEGRGAYGYTF
v_call: TRBV29-1
j_call: TRBJ1-2
clone_size: -
d_call: -

cdr3_nt: TGTGCCAGCAGTGAATGGGGGGGCCAGGACCAAGAGACCCAGTACTTC
cdr3_aa: CASSEWGGQDQETQYF
v_call: TRBV25-1
j_call: TRBJ2-5
clone_size: -
d_call: -

cdr3_nt: TGTGCCAGCAGTCCGGGACAGGGGTTTCAGCCCCAGCATTTT
cdr3_aa: CASSPGQGFQPQHF
v_call: TRBV6-5
j_call: TRBJ1-5
clone_size: -
d_call: TRBD1

cdr3_nt: TGCACCAGCAGCCAAGAAGAGTACCAAGAGACCCAGTACTTC
cdr3_aa: CTSSQEEYQETQYF
v_call: TRBV4-1
j_call: TRBJ2-5
clone_size: -
d_call: -

cdr3_nt: TGTGCCAGCAGTGTTTCAGCGGGGGGAAGCGGCCATGAGCAGTTCTTC
cdr3_aa: CASSVSAGGSGHEQFF
v_call: TRBV6-1
j_call: TRBJ2-1
clone_size: -
d_call: TRBD2

cdr3_nt: TGTGCCAGCGGCTACGTTGCCACCGGGGGCTACCAAGAGACCCAGTACTTC
cdr3_aa: CASGYVATGGYQETQYF
v_call: TRBV7-3
j_call: TRBJ2-5
clone_size: -
d_call: -

cdr3_nt: TGTGCCAGCAGCTACGGACAGGCTGAAGCTTTCTTT
cdr3_aa: CASSYGQAEAFF
v_call: TRBV7-9
j_call: TRBJ1-1
clone_size: many
d_call: TRBD1

cdr3_nt: TGTGCCAGCGGGCGGACAGGGAGTACCGGGGAGCTGTTTTTT
cdr3_aa: CASGRTGSTGELFF
v_call: TRBV12-3/TRBV12-4
j_call: TRBJ2-2
clone_size: few
d_call: TRBD1

cdr3_nt: TGCAGTGCTAGAGATCCGGGTAGGGGAGGGGAGACCCAGTACTTC
cdr3_aa: CSARDPGRGGETQYF
v_call: TRBV20-1
j_call: TRBJ2-5
clone_size: -
d_call: TRBD2

cdr3_nt: TGTGCCACCAGTGATCCACCCCGGACAGGGCTGCGGAAGACCCAGTACTTC
cdr3_aa: CATSDPPRTGLRKTQYF
v_call: TRBV24-1
j_call: TRBJ2-5
clone_size: many
d_call: TRBD1

cdr3_nt: TGTGCCAGCAGCGGGGAGGGGGCTGCCGAGCAGTACTTC
cdr3_aa: CASSGEGAAEQYF
v_call: TRBV9
j_call: TRBJ2-7
clone_size: few
d_call: -

cdr3_nt: TGCGCCAGCAGCTTGACAGGAAACACTGAAGCTTTCTTT
cdr3_aa: CASSLTGNTEAFF
v_call: TRBV5-1
j_call: TRBJ1-1
clone_size: many
d_call: -

cdr3_nt: TGTGCCAGCAGCTCCGAAAGACAGGGGTACCAAGAGACCCAGTACTTC
cdr3_aa: CASSSERQGYQETQYF
v_call: TRBV7-8
j_call: TRBJ2-5
clone_size: -
d_call: TRBD1

cdr3_nt: TGCAGCTCCGTCAGGGACGGAGACACTGAAGCTTTCTTT
cdr3_aa: CSSVRDGDTEAFF
v_call: TRBV29-1
j_call: TRBJ1-1
clone_size: many
d_call: -

cdr3_nt: TGTGCCAGCAGCTTGGGGGGGCTAGCCACCATCACAGATACGCAGTATTTT
cdr3_aa: CASSLGGLATITDTQYF
v_call: TRBV5-6
j_call: TRBJ2-3
clone_size: -
d_call: -

cdr3_nt: TGCAGCGTTAAACCGACCCAGCGAGAAAACATTCAGTACTTC
cdr3_aa: CSVKPTQRENIQYF
v_call: TRBV29-1
j_call: TRBJ2-4
clone_size: many
d_call: -

cdr3_nt: -
cdr3_aa: CSAPTAGSEAFFGQGTIYF
v_call: TRBV20-1
j_call: TRBJ1-3
clone_size: -
d_call: -

cdr3_nt: TGCGCCAGCAGCTCGGACGGATTGAACACTGAAGCTTTCTTT
cdr3_aa: CASSSDGLNTEAFF
v_call: TRBV5-1
j_call: TRBJ1-1
clone_size: many
d_call: -

cdr3_nt: TGTGCCAGCAATGACAGGGAAAAGGTCTATGGCTACACCTTC
cdr3_aa: CASNDREKVYGYTF
v_call: TRBV6-6
j_call: TRBJ1-2
clone_size: -
d_call: TRBD1

cdr3_nt: TGTGCCAGCAGGCAGGGGGGGGAGACTAAAGCTTTCTTT
cdr3_aa: CASRQGGETKAFF
v_call: TRBV12-3/TRBV12-4
j_call: TRBJ1-1
clone_size: -
d_call: TRBD1

cdr3_nt: TGTGCCACCAGTGACAACCGCTATGGCTACACCTTC
cdr3_aa: CATSDNRYGYTF
v_call: TRBV24-1
j_call: TRBJ1-2
clone_size: few
d_call: -

cdr3_nt: TGTGCCAGCAGCGTATCCGCAGGCCACCAGCCCCAGCATTTT
cdr3_aa: CASSVSAGHQPQHF
v_call: TRBV9
j_call: TRBJ1-5
clone_size: -
d_call: -

cdr3_nt: TGTGCCAGCAGCGTTGCCGGGACAGGGGTGTCCTACACCTTC
cdr3_aa: CASSVAGTGVSYTF
v_call: TRBV9
j_call: TRBJ1-2
clone_size: -
d_call: TRBD1

cdr3_nt: TGTGCCAGCAGCCACACAGGGTGGCAGGACGAGCAGCACTTC
cdr3_aa: CASSHTGWQDEQHF
v_call: TRBV9
j_call: TRBJ2-7
clone_size: -
d_call: -

cdr3_nt: TGCAGTGCTCGCCCGATGGAAGAGACCCAGTACTTC
cdr3_aa: CSARPMEETQYF
v_call: TRBV20-1
j_call: TRBJ2-5
clone_size: few
d_call: -

cdr3_nt: TGTGCCAGCAGCGACAGGACAGGGTTTAATTCACCCCTCCACTTT
cdr3_aa: CASSDRTGFNSPLHF
v_call: TRBV9
j_call: TRBJ1-6
clone_size: -
d_call: TRBD1

cdr3_nt: TGTGCCACCAGTGACTCTTCCGGATTGGGCACTGAAGCTTTCTTT
cdr3_aa: CATSDSSGLGTEAFF
v_call: TRBV24-1
j_call: TRBJ1-1
clone_size: few
d_call: -

cdr3_nt: TGCGCCAGCAGTGAAAATGGGCGGGGAGATACAGATACGCAGTATTTT
cdr3_aa: CASSENGRGDTDTQYF
v_call: TRBV10-2
j_call: TRBJ2-3
clone_size: medium-sized
d_call: -

cdr3_nt: TGTGCCAGCAGCCCTACGGGGACAAAGCAGTTCTTC
cdr3_aa: CASSPTGTKQFF
v_call: TRBV7-8
j_call: TRBJ2-1
clone_size: -
d_call: -

cdr3_nt: TGTGCCAGTAGTATGCCCGGGGTGAACACTGGGGCCAACGTCCTGACTTTC
cdr3_aa: CASSMPGVNTGANVLTF
v_call: TRBV19
j_call: TRBJ2-6
clone_size: -
d_call: -

cdr3_nt: TGTGCCAGCAGCCAAGAAGGGATGCACTACGAGCAGTACTTC
cdr3_aa: CASSQEGMHYEQYF
v_call: TRBV4-2
j_call: TRBJ2-7
clone_size: medium-sized
d_call: -

cdr3_nt: TGTGCCAGCAGCCAAGCGGGACTAGCGGTCCTGGGGGGGGAGACCCAGTACTTC
cdr3_aa: CASSQAGLAVLGGETQYF
v_call: TRBV3-1
j_call: TRBJ2-5
clone_size: many
d_call: TRBD2

cdr3_nt: TGTGCCAGCAAGAGGGACGGTGAAGCTTTCTTT
cdr3_aa: CASKRDGEAFF
v_call: TRBV5-5
j_call: TRBJ1-1
clone_size: -
d_call: -

cdr3_nt: TGCAGTGCTAGAGATCCCGGGACAGGGGCCGCCATTGATGGCTACACCTTC
cdr3_aa: CSARDPGTGAAIDGYTF
v_call: TRBV20-1
j_call: TRBJ1-2
clone_size: once
d_call: TRBD1

cdr3_nt: TGTGCCTGGAGCGGGGACAATTCCTACGAGCAGTACTTC
cdr3_aa: CAWSGDNSYEQYF
v_call: TRBV19
j_call: TRBJ2-7
clone_size: -
d_call: -

cdr3_nt: TGCGCCAGCAGCCAAGGGGCAGGCCGATATTACGAGCAGTACTTC
cdr3_aa: CASSQGAGRYYEQYF
v_call: TRBV4-1
j_call: TRBJ2-7
clone_size: -
d_call: -

cdr3_nt: TGCAGTGCTAGAGCCGACTCCCCCCAGGAGACCCAGTACTTC
cdr3_aa: CSARADSPQETQYF
v_call: TRBV20-1
j_call: TRBJ2-5
clone_size: few
d_call: -

cdr3_nt: TGTGCCAGCAGCCCAGGAAACGGAGGTTTTTTGATGAACACTGAAGCTTTCTTT
cdr3_aa: CASSPGNGGFLMNTEAFF
v_call: TRBV3-1
j_call: TRBJ1-1
clone_size: -
d_call: -

cdr3_nt: TGTGCCTGGTACGAACTTACTCTGGACACCGGGGAGCTGTTTTTT
cdr3_aa: CAWYELTLDTGELFF
v_call: TRBV30
j_call: TRBJ2-2
clone_size: -
d_call: -

cdr3_nt: TGTGCCAGTAGTCGCTTGGTCACCGGGGAGCTGTTTTTT
cdr3_aa: CASSRLVTGELFF
v_call: TRBV19
j_call: TRBJ2-2
clone_size: -
d_call: -

cdr3_nt: TGTGCCACCCATCGTCCGACAGGGGCGATGAACACTGAAGCTTTCTTT
cdr3_aa: CATHRPTGAMNTEAFF
v_call: TRBV19
j_call: TRBJ1-1
clone_size: -
d_call: TRBD1

cdr3_nt: TGTGCCATCGGAAAGGGACTAGCGGGCTACGAGCAGTACTTC
cdr3_aa: CAIGKGLAGYEQYF
v_call: TRBV10-3
j_call: TRBJ2-7
clone_size: -
d_call: TRBD2

cdr3_nt: TGCGCCAGCAGCAAGGACAGGGAAACTGAAGCTTTCTTT
cdr3_aa: CASSKDRETEAFF
v_call: TRBV5-1
j_call: TRBJ1-1
clone_size: few
d_call: TRBD1